A single sample gave rise to the 31 T cell receptor beta chains below, sequenced in a study of shared clonotypes between healthy human individuals. Some clones are missing from TCRdb's copy, which holds only in-frame ones; the method was immunoSEQ multiplex PCR. The sample has 550,000 to 650,000 clones; 90% to 97% are singletons. Naivety among CD8 cells was defined by CD45RO negativity and positive CCR7 selection, thereby excluding terminally differentiated effector memory CD45RA+ cells. The sequenced sample was naive CD8+ T cells sorted from blood. The source of these receptors is a woman aged 25-40 years in good health.

Comments on this clone: At the DNA level, this CDR3 is encoded by other sequences in the same sample as well. The chain recombines TRBV27 with TRBJ1-1; no definite D call. The ends were cut back, 3 bases at V and 1 base at J, with 6 bases in the middle. CDR3 length: 13 amino acids. Germline-derived CDR1 and CDR2 are MNHEY and SMNVEV (reference sequence). The CDR3: CASSFAGNTEAFF. CDR3 nucleotide sequence: TGTGCCAGCAGTTTTGCCGGGAACACTGAAGCTTTCTTT.

As for this clone: The junction differs from germline at one of its ends, possibly a read error. The chain's CDR3 is CASNLEVTQYF. The DNA of the CDR3 is TGTGCCAGCAACTTGGAGGTTACGCAGTATTTT. J is TRBJ2-3 and V is TRBV5-8; D is possibly TRBD2 (5 bases). The CDR3 consists of 11 residues. The germline V gene encodes CDR1 SGHTS and CDR2 YDEGEE.

The chain links TRBV14 to TRBJ2-1; 9 bases match TRBD1. CDR3 size: 16 residues. With 1 base clipped from V and 4 bases from J, the junction kept 5 bases outside the gene matches. Germline V gene data show CDR1 as SGHDN and CDR2 as FVKESK. This chain's CDR3 is CASSQAGDRAYNEQFF. CDR3 sequence (DNA): TGTGCCAGCAGCCAAGCAGGGGACAGGGCTTACAATGAGCAGTTCTTC.

The V call is TRBV5-6, the J call TRBJ2-7; TRBD2 aligns across 7 bases. The CDR3 contains 14 residues. Germline V gives CDR1 SGHDT, CDR2 YYEEEE. V was pared by 3 bases and J by 6 bases, with 9 bases of the junction left unmatched. In DNA, the CDR3 is TGTGCCAGCAGCTCACGTGGGGACTACCTCGAGCAGTACTTC. Translated, it gives CASSSRGDYLEQYF.

The chain links TRBV19 to TRBJ2-1; 10 nucleotides align to TRBD2. This CDR3 is built from 13 residues. Germline V CDR1 and CDR2: LNHDA, SQIVND (reference sequence). Trimming removed 5 bases from V and 9 bases from J; junction bases left unmatched: 4. The CDR3 sequence is CASSVLAGAEQFF. In nucleotides, the CDR3 is TGTGCCAGTAGTGTCCTAGCGGGAGCTGAGCAGTTCTTC.

The chain carries TRBV13 and TRBJ2-1; TRBD2 agrees at 12 bases. The CDR3 spans 15 residues. The germline V gene has CDR1 PRHDT and CDR2 FYEKMQ (reference sequence). Unmatched junction bases numbered 6, after V lost 5 bases and J lost 7 bases. In DNA, the CDR3 is TGTGCCAGCAGCCTAGCGGGAGGGCCTGAAAATGAGCAGTTCTTC. This gives the protein CASSLAGGPENEQFF.

V is TRBV27 and J is TRBJ1-2, with D maybe TRBD1 (5 bases). Trimming removed 5 bases from V and 4 bases from J, with 14 bases in between. Germline assignment: CDR1 MNHEY and CDR2 SMNVEV (reference sequence). The CDR3 totals 14 residues. CDR3 residues: CASSTTGTAYGYTF. In DNA, the CDR3 is TGTGCCAGCAGTACAACCGGGACGGCCTATGGCTACACCTTC.

The chain carries TRBV28 and TRBJ1-6; D perhaps matches TRBD1 (6 bases). The CDR3 covers 15 residues. Per the germline V gene, CDR1 is MDHEN and CDR2 is SYDVKM. V lost 1 base to trimming and J lost 8 bases, with 12 bases between them. CDR3 sequence reads: CASSLYGGLDSPLHF. Here the CDR3 DNA reads TGTGCCAGCAGTTTATACGGGGGGCTGGATTCACCCCTCCACTTT. Full variable domain (outside the CDR3, taken from reference TRBV28 and TRBJ1-6): DVKVTQSSRYLVKRTGEKVFLECVQDMDHENMFWYRQDPGLGLRLIYFSYDVKMKEKGDIPEGYSVSREKKERFSLILESASTNQTSMYLCASSLYGGLDSPLHFGNGTRLTVT.

The chain joins TRBV4-1 to TRBJ2-1; D is uncertain. Deletions cut 4 bases from V and 7 bases from J, with 8 bases between. CDR1 MGHRA and CDR2 YSYEKL come from the germline V gene. This CDR3 has 12 residues. CDR3 protein: CASSPGQNEQFF. Here the CDR3 DNA reads TGCGCCAGCAGCCCCGGTCAAAATGAGCAGTTCTTC.

The gene calls are TRBV19 and TRBJ2-5, with D perhaps matching TRBD2 (5 bases). This CDR3 is built from 15 residues. CDR1 and CDR2 from the germline V gene are LNHDA and SQIVND (reference sequence). Trimming shortened V by 7 bases and J by 0 bases, and 15 bases separated the two germline ends. The CDR3 reads CASTSGSGYQETQYF. The CDR3 region has the DNA TGTGCCAGTACAAGCGGATCGGGGTACCAAGAGACCCAGTACTTC.

CDR3: CASSPPRVGGRGTDTQYF. CDR3 nucleotide sequence: TGCGCCAGCAGCCCGCCGCGTGTTGGCGGGAGGGGCACAGATACGCAGTATTTT. The chain uses TRBV5-1 and TRBJ2-3; 9 bases are a match to TRBD2. Unmatched junction bases numbered 13, after V lost 4 bases and J lost 1 base. Germline V gene data show CDR1 as SGHRS and CDR2 as YFSETQ. The length of the CDR3 is 18 residues. Full variable domain (outside the CDR3, taken from reference TRBV5-1 and TRBJ2-3): KAGVTQTPRYLIKTRGQQVTLSCSPISGHRSVSWYQQTPGQGLQFLFEYFSETQRNKGNFPGRFSGRQFSNSRSEMNVSTLELGDSALYLCASSPPRVGGRGTDTQYFGPGTRLTVL.

The chain recombines TRBV9 with TRBJ2-7; 10 nucleotides match TRBD2. V lost 4 bases and J lost 3; bases outside the gene matches: 16. Germline V CDR1 and CDR2: SGDLS, YYNGEE. The CDR3 covers 18 residues. This CDR3 reads CASSPDFGLAENYYEQYF. Written as DNA, the CDR3 is TGTGCCAGCAGCCCCGACTTCGGACTAGCGGAGAATTACTACGAGCAGTACTTC. Using reference TRBV9 and TRBJ2-7 for the parts outside the CDR3, the full variable domain is DSGVTQTPKHLITATGQRVTLRCSPRSGDLSVYWYQQSLDQGLQFLIQYYNGEERAKGNILERFSAQQFPDLHSELNLSSLELGDSALYFCASSPDFGLAENYYEQYFGPGTRLTVT.

This clone was observed once. The chain carries TRBV29-1 and TRBJ2-5; TRBD2 agrees at 9 bases. CDR3 length: 14 amino acids. With 3 bases clipped from V and 2 bases from J, the junction kept 4 bases outside the gene matches. Germline assignment: CDR1 SQVTM and CDR2 ANQGSEA. The CDR3 DNA sequence: TGCAGCGTTGACATAGCGGGAGTGCAAGAGACCCAGTACTTC. It translates to CSVDIAGVQETQYF.

The chain has TRBV5-6 and TRBJ2-1; D gene uncertain. The CDR3 loop spans 14 amino acids. Trimming stripped 0 bases from V and 5 bases from J, with 9 bases between. Germline CDR1 is SGHDT and CDR2 is YYEEEE. CDR3 nucleotides: TGTGCCAGCAGCTTGGTTGCAGCGCACAATGAGCAGTTCTTC. It yields the protein CASSLVAAHNEQFF.

This clone was seen just once. V and J are TRBV2 and TRBJ2-7; 7 bases are a match to TRBD1. The CDR3 runs 14 residues. The germline V gene encodes CDR1 SNHLY and CDR2 FYNNEI. The V segment lost 6 bases and the J segment 0 bases; nucleotides outside the gene matches: 5. The CDR3 loop is CASRGRDSSYEQYF. Written as DNA, the CDR3 is TGTGCCAGCAGGGGTCGGGACAGCTCCTACGAGCAGTACTTC.

The CDR3 DNA reads as TGTGCCAGCAGCTTGGCCGGTAGCGGGAGGGCATCACTAGATACGCAGTATTTT. The encoded protein is CASSLAGSGRASLDTQYF. The chain combines TRBV5-4 with TRBJ2-3; 11 nucleotides agree with TRBD2. Germline V gene sequence: CDR1 SGHNT, CDR2 YYREEE (reference sequence). Germline trimming cut 0 bases from V and 5 bases from J; bases unmatched to any gene: 11. This CDR3 region has 18 residues.

The V and J genes are TRBV7-9 and TRBJ2-1; D may be TRBD2 (5 bases). CDR3 length: 16 residues. Trimming took off 0 bases at V and 9 bases at J, with 18 bases between the two ends. Germline V gene lookup returns CDR1 SEHNR and CDR2 FQNEAQ (reference sequence). CDR3 nucleotide sequence: TGTGCCAGCAGCTTAGCTGAGCGGAGAGTCACAATTGAGCAGTTCTTC. This sequence encodes CASSLAERRVTIEQFF.

A word on this clone: The identical CDR3 is also encoded by other nucleotide sequences in the sample. The rearrangement uses TRBV27 and TRBJ2-7; 9 bases agree with TRBD1. V was pared by 2 bases and J by 1 base, with 6 bases of the junction left unmatched. Per the germline V gene, CDR1 is MNHEY and CDR2 is SMNVEV (reference sequence). The CDR3 runs to 16 residues. In DNA form, the CDR3 reads TGTGCCAGCAGTTTAGCCCCGGGGACAGGGTCCTACGAGCAGTACTTC. Its translation is CASSLAPGTGSYEQYF.

This clone was picked up one time. J is TRBJ1-5 and V is TRBV5-6; a possible D gene is TRBD1 (5 bases). Trimming cost V 0 bases and J 6 bases, with 10 bases left between them. The CDR3 is made up of 14 amino acids. The germline V gene has CDR1 SGHDT and CDR2 YYEEEE. The CDR3: CASSLVGEGQPQHF. The CDR3, as DNA: TGTGCCAGCAGCTTGGTAGGGGAGGGTCAGCCCCAGCATTTT.

The genes are TRBV5-1 and TRBJ2-7; 8 bases line up with TRBD1. V gave up 7 bases and J gave up 0 bases; unmatched junction bases: 9. The germline CDR1 and CDR2 sequences are SGHRS and YFSETQ. This CDR3 is built from 15 residues. The CDR3 protein is CASDLDRVGSYEQYF. CDR3 nucleotide sequence: TGCGCCAGCGACCTGGACAGGGTGGGCTCCTACGAGCAGTACTTC. The variable domain in full, completed from reference TRBV5-1 and TRBJ2-7, reads KAGVTQTPRYLIKTRGQQVTLSCSPISGHRSVSWYQQTPGQGLQFLFEYFSETQRNKGNFPGRFSGRQFSNSRSEMNVSTLELGDSALYLCASDLDRVGSYEQYFGPGTRLTVT.

The J gene is TRBJ2-7, the V gene TRBV21-1; TRBD2 was called by the table and not checked on the DNA. TRBV21-1 is described as a pseudogene. The CDR3 sequence is 13 residues long. The CDR3 bases are TGTGCCAGCAGACGCGGGCCGGGAGGGGAGCAGTACTTC. This encodes CASRRGPGGEQYF.

The DNA of the CDR3 is TGTGCCAGCAGCCCAGGGGGGCGCTCCTACGAGCAGTACTTC. Its protein product is CASSPGGRSYEQYF. The chain has TRBV13 and TRBJ2-7, with a weak D call TRBD1 (7 bases). This CDR3 has 14 residues. V shed 5 bases and J shed 0 bases, with 11 bases lying between them. The germline V gene has CDR1 PRHDT and CDR2 FYEKMQ (reference sequence).

A note on this clone: The same CDR3 also results from other DNA sequences found in this sample. The chain employs TRBV19 and TRBJ1-1, with TRBD1 identical over 7 bases. V shed 5 bases and J 1 base; nucleotides not matched to a gene: 1. This CDR3 is built from 13 residues. Looked up from germline, CDR1 is LNHDA and CDR2 is SQIVND (reference sequence). The CDR3 nucleotides are TGTGCCAGTAGTTCAGGGGGGAACACTGAAGCTTTCTTT. Protein sequence: CASSSGGNTEAFF.

V is TRBV7-3 and J is TRBJ2-3; 8 nucleotides align to TRBD2. The V segment lost 5 bases and the J segment 1 base; nucleotides outside the gene matches: 11. Germline loops: CDR1 SGHTA, CDR2 FQGTGA. This CDR3 is 17 amino acids long. As DNA, the CDR3 is TGTGCCAGCAGCCCAAATTTCGGGCGGGGGGGCACAGATACGCAGTATTTT. Translating it yields CASSPNFGRGGTDTQYF.

The rearrangement joins TRBV6-1 to TRBJ1-4; D gene uncertain. Germline loops: CDR1 MNHNS, CDR2 SASEGT. V lost 2 bases and J lost 0, with 7 bases in between. The CDR3 runs to 15 residues. The DNA of the CDR3 is TGTGCCAGCAGTGAACTGGCTGCAACTAATGAAAAACTGTTTTTT. As protein: CASSELAATNEKLFF.

A note on this clone: This same CDR3 is encoded by further DNA sequences in the sample. The CDR3 sequence: CASSLRGSNQPQHF. Here the CDR3 DNA reads TGTGCCAGCAGCCTCAGGGGTAGCAATCAGCCCCAGCATTTT. The genes are TRBV13 and TRBJ1-5; TRBD1 is a possible D gene (6 bases). CDR3 length: 14 amino acids. Trimming pared 5 bases from V and 0 bases from J, leaving 8 bases between. Germline V lookup: CDR1 PRHDT, CDR2 FYEKMQ (reference sequence).

In regard to this clone: A junction end diverges from the germline sequence, so it may reflect a read error. In nucleotides, the CDR3 is TGTGCCAGCAGCCGAGAGACCGGGACTAGCCTGGACTTC. This translates into CASSRETGTSLDF. The chain recombines TRBV4-2 with TRBJ2-5; TRBD2 agrees at 9 bases. The CDR3 is 13 amino acids. In germline, CDR1 is LGHNA, CDR2 YNFKEQ.

The rearrangement joins TRBV5-4 to TRBJ2-5, with D maybe TRBD2 (5 bases). Germline CDR1 SGHNT, CDR2 YYREEE (reference sequence). The CDR3 is 13 residues long. V was pared by 4 bases and J by 2 bases, with 9 bases between. Here the CDR3 DNA reads TGTGCCAGCAGCGACACGGGACAAGAGACCCAGTACTTC. It translates to CASSDTGQETQYF. Combining the CDR3 with reference TRBV5-4 and TRBJ2-5 gives the whole variable domain ETGVTQSPTHLIKTRGQQVTLRCSSQSGHNTVSWYQQALGQGPQFIFQYYREEENGRGNFPPRFSGLQFPNYSSELNVNALELDDSALYLCASSDTGQETQYFGPGTRLLVL.

In its sample, this clone was seen once. CDR3 nucleotides: TGTGCCAGCAGCTTACTGGCGGCTCGGGACGAGCAGTACTTC. Its translation is CASSLLAARDEQYF. The J gene is TRBJ2-5, the V gene TRBV7-2; D gene ambiguous. The J call is uncertain, as TRBJ2-7 better fits the DNA end. Germline CDR1 and CDR2: SGHTA and FQGNSA. The CDR3 totals 14 residues.

This chain connects TRBV5-6 to TRBJ1-2; TRBD1 might be the D (6 bases). Per the germline V gene, CDR1 is SGHDT and CDR2 is YYEEEE. This CDR3 has 15 residues. Trimming removed 0 bases at V and 4 bases at J, with 13 bases between. CDR3 nucleotides: TGTGCCAGCAGCTTGGACAGGGCCTTCCTCTATGGCTACACCTTC. It yields the protein CASSLDRAFLYGYTF.

The genes are TRBV28 and TRBJ1-4; D is unclear. Germline V lookup: CDR1 MDHEN, CDR2 SYDVKM. This CDR3 is 14 amino acids long. The germline V and J ends were trimmed by 7 bases and 0 bases, with 9 bases remaining between them. CDR3 sequence reads: CASISDATNEKLFF. For the CDR3, the DNA is TGTGCCAGCATCTCTGACGCAACTAATGAAAAACTGTTTTTT.